The 21 T cell receptor beta chains below all came from one sample that was sequenced in a study of ipilimumab plus nivolumab after autologous stem cell transplantation. Libraries were prepared by immunoSEQ multiplex PCR; TCRdb keeps only in-frame clonotypes and omits some of them. Seen here are some 17,000 clones, more than 65% observed once, and the top ten hold 9.5% to 13%. This specimen was PBMCs, taken in a trial of ipilimumab plus nivolumab as post-transplant consolidation. The receptors originated from a male donor with diffuse large B-cell lymphoma.

This clone was recorded a few times. The chain couples TRBV5-6 to TRBJ1-4; D may be TRBD1 (6 bases). Per germline, CDR1 SGHDT and CDR2 YYEEEE. This CDR3 spans 14 amino acids. The V end lost 4 bases, the J end lost 5 bases, and 12 bases lay between the germline ends. For the CDR3, the DNA is TGTGCCAGCAGCCTGGACAGCCTAAATGAAAAACTGTTTTTT. It codes for CASSLDSLNEKLFF.

The V gene is TRBV7-8, the J gene TRBJ2-2; D unclear. The CDR3 is made up of 15 amino acids. Germline assignment: CDR1 SGHVS and CDR2 FQNEAQ. Trimming shortened V by 2 bases and J by 1 base, and 8 bases separated the two germline ends. CDR3 protein: CASSLQPKNTGELFF. CDR3 sequence (DNA): TGTGCCAGCAGCTTACAGCCAAAGAACACCGGGGAGCTGTTTTTT.

This clone was seen a handful of times. The chain uses TRBV9 and TRBJ2-7; weak D call: TRBD1 (5 bases). Looked up from germline, CDR1 is SGDLS and CDR2 is YYNGEE. V was cut by 5 bases and J by 7 bases, with 16 bases left in between. This CDR3 has 13 amino acids. CDR3 bases: TGTGCCAGCAGTCCCGACAGCGCTGGGGAGCAGTACTTC. It translates to CASSPDSAGEQYF.

This chain connects TRBV11-1 to TRBJ2-5; tentative D call: TRBD2 (6 bases). The CDR3 has 13 residues. V shed 1 base and J shed 7 bases, with 10 bases lying between them. Germline CDR1 reads SGHAT; CDR2 reads FQDESV (reference sequence). CDR3: CASSLVTRGTQYF. The CDR3 nucleotides read TGTGCCAGCAGCTTAGTCACGCGGGGGACCCAGTACTTC.

The J gene is TRBJ2-5, the V gene TRBV25-1, with 7 nucleotides matching TRBD2. V lost 9 bases to trimming and J lost 0 bases; unmatched junction nucleotides: 10. The CDR3 has 15 amino acids. Germline V lookup: CDR1 MGHDK, CDR2 SYGVNS. The CDR3 DNA sequence: TGTGCCAGTAGTTACGGGGGGACCTACCAAGAGACCCAGTACTTC. This translates into CASSYGGTYQETQYF.

This clone qualifies as medium-sized. Distinct nucleotide sequences in the sample also encode this CDR3. The V call is TRBV4-1, the J call TRBJ2-5; 9 bases align to TRBD2. With 0 bases clipped from V and 5 bases from J, the junction kept 7 bases outside the gene matches. This CDR3 has 16 residues. Per the germline V gene, CDR1 is MGHRA and CDR2 is YSYEKL. The CDR3 DNA follows: TGCGCCAGCAGCCAAGATCTTAGCGGGGGTGGGGAGACCCAGTACTTC. Translating gives CASSQDLSGGGETQYF.

This clone was seen more than once but under ten times. The chain combines TRBV9 with TRBJ2-2, with 9 bases matching TRBD2. CDR3 size: 16 residues. Germline CDR1 is SGDLS and CDR2 is YYNGEE. With V trimmed by 4 bases and J by 4 bases, 8 bases remained unmatched. This chain's CDR3 is CASSSVAGVTTGELFF. In DNA, the CDR3 is TGTGCCAGCAGCTCCGTAGCGGGGGTCACCACCGGGGAGCTGTTTTTT.

V gene TRBV7-2 combines with J gene TRBJ2-5; the match to TRBD2 covers 7 bases. The CDR3 is 16 amino acids. The ends lost 0 bases at V and 2 bases at J; junction bases unmatched: 6. In germline, CDR1 is SGHTA, CDR2 FQGNSA. Here the CDR3 reads CASSLAGTGGQETQYF. The CDR3 coding sequence is TGTGCCAGCAGCTTAGCGGGGACGGGGGGTCAAGAGACCCAGTACTTC.

This rearrangement joins TRBV12-1 to TRBJ2-1; TRBD2 is taken as the D call from the table, unchecked against the DNA. TRBV12-1 counts as a pseudogene. This CDR3 spans 17 amino acids. The CDR3 DNA is TGTGCCAGCAGCTTTGATCGACTGGATTATTCCTACAATGAGCAGTTCTTC. It codes for CASSFDRLDYSYNEQFF.

This rearrangement joins TRBV6-9 to TRBJ1-2, with D perhaps TRBD1 (5 bases). Trimming removed 3 bases from V and 0 bases from J, with 8 bases in between. Germline assignment: CDR1 MNHGY and CDR2 SVAAGI. The CDR3 spans 14 residues. CDR3 in amino acids: CASSYGGANYGYTF. CDR3 coding DNA: TGTGCCAGCAGTTACGGAGGGGCTAACTATGGCTACACCTTC.

This sequence joins TRBV7-6 and TRBJ2-3, with a possible D match to TRBD2 (7 bases). In germline, CDR1 is SGHVS, CDR2 FNYEAQ. V gave up 2 bases and J gave up 5 bases, with 11 bases separating them. The CDR3 consists of 14 residues. The CDR3: CASSLRGGEDTQYF. The DNA for the CDR3 is TGTGCCAGCAGCTTAAGGGGGGGGGAAGATACGCAGTATTTT.

The chain couples TRBV27 to TRBJ1-1; no reliable D call. Per germline, CDR1 MNHEY and CDR2 SMNVEV (reference sequence). The ends were cut back, 5 bases at V and 1 base at J, with 8 bases in the middle. The CDR3 sequence is 13 residues long. The CDR3: CASSRRPNTEAFF. The CDR3 DNA follows: TGTGCCAGCAGTCGGCGGCCGAACACTGAAGCTTTCTTT.

This clone occurred once. This chain links TRBV9 with TRBJ2-3; 7 bases agree with TRBD2. Germline values: CDR1 SGDLS, CDR2 YYNGEE. The V segment lost 0 bases and the J segment 3 bases; nucleotides outside the gene matches: 7. This CDR3 is 16 amino acids long. Here the CDR3 DNA reads TGTGCCAGCAGCGTAGGTCCAGCGGGGTCAACAGATACGCAGTATTTT. Amino acid sequence: CASSVGPAGSTDTQYF.

The chain has TRBV7-6 and TRBJ2-5; D gene uncertain. Germline loops: CDR1 SGHVS, CDR2 FNYEAQ. Trimming removed 5 bases from V and 7 bases from J, with 14 bases in between. CDR3 length: 13 amino acids. DNA of the CDR3: TGTGCCAGCAGCCCTACTCAACTCGGGACCCAGTACTTC. Its protein is CASSPTQLGTQYF.

V is TRBV7-2 and J is TRBJ2-5, with 10 bases aligning to TRBD2. CDR1 and CDR2 from the germline V gene are SGHTA and FQGNSA. The CDR3 contains 16 residues. J gave up 4 bases and V 5 bases, and 10 bases lay outside the gene matches. The CDR3 DNA follows: TGTGCCAGCAGCCTAAGGAGGAGCGGGGGGGCAGAGACCCAGTACTTC. It translates to CASSLRRSGGAETQYF.

This chain links TRBV5-1 with TRBJ2-1; TRBD2 might be the D (6 bases). V was pared by 4 bases and J by 7 bases, with 12 bases between. CDR1 SGHRS and CDR2 YFSETQ come from the germline V gene. The CDR3 contains 13 residues. The CDR3 DNA sequence: TGCGCCAGCAGCCCGGGGGTCACAAATGAGCAGTTCTTC. This translates into CASSPGVTNEQFF. The whole variable domain, filled in from reference TRBV5-1 and TRBJ2-1, reads KAGVTQTPRYLIKTRGQQVTLSCSPISGHRSVSWYQQTPGQGLQFLFEYFSETQRNKGNFPGRFSGRQFSNSRSEMNVSTLELGDSALYLCASSPGVTNEQFFGPGTRLTVL.

The chain uses TRBV14 and TRBJ1-6, with D unresolved. The V end was cut by 5 bases, the J end by 6 bases, with 17 bases between. Germline lookup yields CDR1 SGHDN and CDR2 FVKESK. This CDR3 has 16 residues. As DNA, the CDR3 is TGTGCCAGCAGCGACGACCCCGACTGGAGTAATTCACCCCTCCACTTT. This translates into CASSDDPDWSNSPLHF.

By sample share, this clone is medium-sized (0.01 to 0.1%). V usage is TRBV27 and J usage is TRBJ1-2; D is possibly TRBD1 (6 bases). This CDR3 has 13 amino acids. Germline V gene sequence: CDR1 MNHEY, CDR2 SMNVEV (reference sequence). V lost 6 bases and J lost 7, with 15 bases in between. The CDR3 nucleotides read TGTGCCAGCAGCGAAGAGGGGGGAGGTGGCTACACCTTC. Amino acids: CASSEEGGGGYTF.

The chain has TRBV5-1 and TRBJ1-2; perhaps TRBD1 as D (6 bases). This CDR3 contains 14 residues. V was clipped by 1 base and J by 4 bases, with 11 bases between them. The germline V gene has CDR1 SGHRS and CDR2 YFSETQ. The CDR3: CASSLTGTTYGYTF. The CDR3 DNA sequence: TGCGCCAGCAGCTTGACAGGGACAACCTATGGCTACACCTTC.

This clone has just a few counts. The rearrangement links TRBV7-9 to TRBJ1-1; no firm D call. Germline V CDR1 and CDR2: SEHNR, FQNEAQ (reference sequence). Trimming cost V 3 bases and J 1 base, with 6 bases left between them. This CDR3 contains 13 residues. CDR3 residues: CASSFGRNTEAFF. The CDR3 DNA reads TGTGCCAGCAGCTTTGGGCGGAACACTGAAGCTTTCTTT.

This clone was seen a few times. The gene calls are TRBV6-5 and TRBJ1-1; TRBD1 matches 7 bases. The CDR3 length is 15 residues. Germline CDR1 and CDR2: MNHEY and SVGAGI. V lost 2 bases to trimming and J lost 1 base; unmatched junction nucleotides: 4. CDR3 sequence reads: CASSYDNRGNTEAFF. In DNA form, the CDR3 reads TGTGCCAGCAGTTACGATAACAGGGGGAACACTGAAGCTTTCTTT.